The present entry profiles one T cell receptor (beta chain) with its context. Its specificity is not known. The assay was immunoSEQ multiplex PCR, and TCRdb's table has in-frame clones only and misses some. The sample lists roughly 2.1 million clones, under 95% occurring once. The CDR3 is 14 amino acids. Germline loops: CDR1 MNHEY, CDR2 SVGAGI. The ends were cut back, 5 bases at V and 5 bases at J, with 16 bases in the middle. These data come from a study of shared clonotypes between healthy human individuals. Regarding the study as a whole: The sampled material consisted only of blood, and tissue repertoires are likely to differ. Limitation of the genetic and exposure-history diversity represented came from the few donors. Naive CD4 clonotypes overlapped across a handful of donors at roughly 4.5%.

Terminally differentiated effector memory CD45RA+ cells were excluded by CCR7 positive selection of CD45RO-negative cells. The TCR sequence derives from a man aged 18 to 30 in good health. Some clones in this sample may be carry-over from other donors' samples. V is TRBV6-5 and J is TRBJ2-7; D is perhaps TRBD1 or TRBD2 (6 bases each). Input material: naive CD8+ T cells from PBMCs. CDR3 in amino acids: CASSQGTVLDEQYF. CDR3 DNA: TGTGCCAGCAGTCAGGGGACTGTCCTGGACGAGCAGTACTTC.